This T cell receptor beta chain was observed in a study of cytomegalovirus exposure and HLA in healthy donors. General study results and limits: In vitro, three CMV-associated chains proved specific for CMV antigens. Some V segments (TRBV6-2 and TRBV6-3 among them) were excluded as indistinguishable. Rarity held for most TCR sequences, but there were some public TCRs that occurred in many donors.

Vbeta (60) and Jbeta (13) primers were used in the PCR. Sequencing was performed with immunoSEQ multiplex PCR; in TCRdb, only in-frame clones are kept and a portion is missing. Among 200,000 to 250,000 clones listed, roughly three quarters were seen once. CDR1 and CDR2 from the germline V gene are SGHNT and YYREEE (reference sequence). V was pared by 4 bases and J by 4 bases, with 7 bases of the junction left unmatched. The CDR3 length is 14 residues. About this clone itself: Its cognate antigen is unknown.

Sequencing used PBMCs. The chain has TRBV5-4 and TRBJ2-7; the match to TRBD1 covers 8 bases. This receptor was obtained from a man aged 50-59 years in good health and CMV-seronegative. Written as DNA, the CDR3 is TGTGCCAGCAGCAGCGGACAGGGAATATACGAGCAGTACTTC. Its protein product is CASSSGQGIYEQYF.